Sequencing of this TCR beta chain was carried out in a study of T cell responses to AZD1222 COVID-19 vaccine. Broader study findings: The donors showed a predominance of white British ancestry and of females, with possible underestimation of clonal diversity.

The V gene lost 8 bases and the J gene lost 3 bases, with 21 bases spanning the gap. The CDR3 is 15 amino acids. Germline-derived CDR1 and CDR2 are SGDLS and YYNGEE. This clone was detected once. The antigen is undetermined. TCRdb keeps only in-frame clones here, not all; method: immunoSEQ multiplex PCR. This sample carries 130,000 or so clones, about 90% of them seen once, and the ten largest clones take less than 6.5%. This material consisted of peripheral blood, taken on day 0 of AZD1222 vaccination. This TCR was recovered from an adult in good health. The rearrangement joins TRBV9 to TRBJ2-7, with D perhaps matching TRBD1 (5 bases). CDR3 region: CARPLKDSLFYEQYF. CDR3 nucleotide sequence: TGTGCCAGACCCCTAAAAGACAGTTTATTCTACGAGCAGTACTTC.